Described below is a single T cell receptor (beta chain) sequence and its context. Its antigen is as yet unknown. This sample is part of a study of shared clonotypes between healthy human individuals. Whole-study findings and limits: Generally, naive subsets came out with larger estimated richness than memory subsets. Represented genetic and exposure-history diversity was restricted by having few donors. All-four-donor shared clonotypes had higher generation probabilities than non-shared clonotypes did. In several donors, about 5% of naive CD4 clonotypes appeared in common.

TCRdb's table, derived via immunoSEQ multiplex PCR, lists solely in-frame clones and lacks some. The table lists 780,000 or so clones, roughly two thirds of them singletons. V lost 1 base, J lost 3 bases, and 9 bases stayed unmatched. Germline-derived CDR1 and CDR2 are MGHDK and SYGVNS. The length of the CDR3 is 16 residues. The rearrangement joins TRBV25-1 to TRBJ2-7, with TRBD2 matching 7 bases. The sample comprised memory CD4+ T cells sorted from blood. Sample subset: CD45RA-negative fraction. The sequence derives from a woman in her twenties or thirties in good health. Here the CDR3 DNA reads TGTGCCAGCAGTGAATTCCGGCGAGCGGGAAGCTACGAGCAGTACTTC. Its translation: CASSEFRRAGSYEQYF.